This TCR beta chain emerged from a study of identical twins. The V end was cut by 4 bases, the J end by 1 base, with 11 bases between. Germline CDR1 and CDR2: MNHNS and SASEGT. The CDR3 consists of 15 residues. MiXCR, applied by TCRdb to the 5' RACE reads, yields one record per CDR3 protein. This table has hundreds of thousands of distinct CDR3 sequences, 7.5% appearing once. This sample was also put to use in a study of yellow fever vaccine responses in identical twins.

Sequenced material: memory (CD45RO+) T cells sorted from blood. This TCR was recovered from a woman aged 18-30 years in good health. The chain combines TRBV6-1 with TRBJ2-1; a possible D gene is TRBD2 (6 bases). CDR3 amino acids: CASSAGTESYNEQFF. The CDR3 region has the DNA TGTGCCAGCAGTGCCGGGACTGAATCCTACAATGAGCAGTTCTTC.